These 13 T cell receptor beta chains share one sample of origin, sequenced in a study of cytomegalovirus exposure and HLA in healthy donors. Vbeta (60) and Jbeta (13) primers were used in the PCR. The repertoire was sequenced with immunoSEQ multiplex PCR; TCRdb's copy has only in-frame clones and lacks some. This sample has over 110,000 clones, with over 65% found just once. Specimen: PBMCs. The source is a male donor in good health and CMV-seronegative.

J is TRBJ1-4 and V is TRBV19; D unclear. Trimming stripped 9 bases from V and 3 bases from J, with 23 bases between. Germline lookup yields CDR1 LNHDA and CDR2 SQIVND (reference sequence). This CDR3 is built from 17 residues. The chain's CDR3 is CASAAGTHFGANEKLFF. DNA for the CDR3: TGTGCCAGCGCTGCGGGAACGCATTTCGGAGCTAATGAAAAACTGTTTTTT.

The chain employs TRBV29-1 and TRBJ1-1; 7 nucleotides match TRBD1. The V and J ends lost 5 bases and 7 bases, in that order; junction bases with no gene match: 10. The germline V gene encodes CDR1 SQVTM and CDR2 ANQGSEA. The CDR3 is 13 residues long. The CDR3 loop is CSVQPTGADEAFF. In nucleotides, the CDR3 is TGCAGCGTTCAACCCACAGGGGCTGATGAAGCTTTCTTT.

The J gene is TRBJ2-5, the V gene TRBV5-4; 9 nucleotides align to TRBD2. J was trimmed by 1 base and V by 2 bases; bases with no gene match: 3. This CDR3 is built from 15 residues. CDR1 and CDR2 (germline): SGHNT, YYREEE (reference sequence). In nucleotides, the CDR3 is TGTGCCAGCAGCTTTAGCGGGAGCCCCCAAGAGACCCAGTACTTC. As protein: CASSFSGSPQETQYF. The entire variable domain, with the rest obtained from reference TRBV5-4 and TRBJ2-5, is as follows: ETGVTQSPTHLIKTRGQQVTLRCSSQSGHNTVSWYQQALGQGPQFIFQYYREEENGRGNFPPRFSGLQFPNYSSELNVNALELDDSALYLCASSFSGSPQETQYFGPGTRLLVL.

This sequence joins TRBV9 and TRBJ2-2, with D tentatively TRBD2 (6 bases). The ends were cut back, 0 bases at V and 5 bases at J, with 11 bases in the middle. Germline V gives CDR1 SGDLS, CDR2 YYNGEE. The CDR3 runs to 15 residues. As DNA, the CDR3 is TGTGCCAGCAGCGTAGCGGGAGTAGGGACCGGGGAGCTGTTTTTT. Protein sequence: CASSVAGVGTGELFF.

In this sample, this clone turned up once. The chain joins TRBV28 to TRBJ1-2; D is possibly TRBD1 (6 bases). CDR3 length: 11 residues. The V and J ends lost 5 bases and 7 bases respectively, with 8 bases between them. The germline V gene has CDR1 MDHEN and CDR2 SYDVKM. This chain's CDR3 is CASSIGGGYTF. Here the CDR3 DNA reads TGTGCCAGCAGTATAGGGGGTGGCTACACCTTC.

This rearrangement joins TRBV2 to TRBJ2-2; D gene ambiguous. The CDR3 has 12 amino acids. CDR1 and CDR2 (germline): SNHLY, FYNNEI. The V and J ends lost 3 bases and 8 bases respectively, with 7 bases between them. The CDR3 sequence: CASSDPRGELFF. The CDR3 bases are TGTGCCAGCAGTGATCCGAGGGGGGAGCTGTTTTTT. The whole variable domain, filled in from reference TRBV2 and TRBJ2-2, reads EPEVTQTPSHQVTQMGQEVILRCVPISNHLYFYWYRQILGQKVEFLVSFYNNEISEKSEIFDDQFSVERPDGSNFTLKIRSTKLEDSAMYFCASSDPRGELFFGEGSRLTVL.

The chain is built from TRBV6-5 and TRBJ1-2, with 10 bases lining up with TRBD1. Looked up from germline, CDR1 is MNHEY and CDR2 is SVGAGI. With V trimmed by 3 bases and J by 8 bases, 6 bases remained unmatched. This CDR3 has 14 residues. The CDR3 loop reads CASSYTGQGSGYTF. The CDR3 nucleotides are TGTGCCAGCAGTTATACGGGACAGGGGAGCGGCTACACCTTC.

In the case of this clone: This same CDR3 is encoded by further DNA sequences in the sample. The V gene is TRBV11-2, the J gene TRBJ1-1; no reliable D call. The CDR3 runs to 13 residues. Trimming removed 5 bases at V and 0 bases at J, with 7 bases between. Germline values: CDR1 SGHAT, CDR2 FQNNGV. The CDR3 is CASSRQLNTEAFF. The CDR3 nucleotides are TGTGCCAGCAGCCGACAACTGAACACTGAAGCTTTCTTT.

In nucleotides, the CDR3 is TGTGCCAGCTCACGGGACAGGGTATTCTATGAGCAGTTCTTC. Protein sequence: CASSRDRVFYEQFF. This chain joins TRBV18 and TRBJ2-1; 9 positions agree with TRBD1. Germline values: CDR1 KGHSH, CDR2 LQKENI. With 4 bases clipped from V and 8 bases from J, the junction kept 6 bases outside the gene matches. The CDR3 runs 14 residues.

The genes are TRBV7-2 and TRBJ2-1; maybe TRBD2 (7 bases). V dropped 1 base and J dropped 9 bases, with 22 bases sitting between them. Germline V lookup: CDR1 SGHTA, CDR2 FQGNSA. CDR3 length: 17 amino acids. Here the CDR3 reads CASSLVPTRWGGAEQFF. CDR3 DNA sequence: TGTGCCAGCAGCTTAGTCCCGACCAGATGGGGGGGGGCTGAGCAGTTCTTC.

The rearrangement links TRBV6-1 to TRBJ2-7; TRBD2 aligns across 8 bases. CDR3 length: 14 amino acids. Germline loops: CDR1 MNHNS, CDR2 SASEGT. Trimming removed 7 bases from V and 1 base from J; junction bases left unmatched: 6. This CDR3 reads CASNPGLGSYEQYF. The CDR3 DNA sequence: TGTGCCAGCAATCCGGGACTAGGATCCTACGAGCAGTACTTC.

The V call is TRBV11-2, the J call TRBJ2-7; D gene ambiguous. This CDR3 has 12 amino acids. Between the trimmed V and J ends, which lost 2 bases and 2 bases, there was a span of 4 bases. CDR1 is SGHAT and CDR2 is FQNNGV in the germline V gene. CDR3 DNA: TGTGCCAGCAGCTTATCCGCCTACGAGCAGTACTTC. Its protein is CASSLSAYEQYF.

The chain links TRBV28 to TRBJ2-1, with D perhaps matching TRBD2 (5 bases). Germline V gives CDR1 MDHEN, CDR2 SYDVKM. CDR3 size: 15 residues. Trimming cost V 7 bases and J 5 bases, with 18 bases left between them. CDR3 sequence (DNA): TGTGCCAGCAACTCTCGGACTCCCGGGCACAATGAGCAGTTCTTC. Its protein is CASNSRTPGHNEQFF.